Sequencing of this T cell receptor (beta chain) was carried out in a study of PD-1 blockade in classical Hodgkin lymphoma. General observations from the study: The study reported lower baseline TCR diversity in newly diagnosed patients than in healthy donors. Significant TCR diversity gains by C4D1 occurred in CD4+ but not CD8+ cells.

Sequencing was performed with immunoSEQ multiplex PCR; in TCRdb, only in-frame clones are kept and a portion is missing. Of tens of thousands of clones detected, 85% to 90% appear once; the ten largest clones hold around 16%. Brentuximab vedotin exposure varied, and every patient relapsed after autologous stem cell transplantation. For this clone: Its antigen is still unknown.

Trimming left V 1 base short and J 4 bases short, with 4 bases between. Germline V gene sequence: CDR1 PRHDT, CDR2 FYEKMQ (reference sequence). The length of the CDR3 is 12 residues. V is TRBV13 and J is TRBJ1-2; D gene ambiguous. The TCR originated in a human donor with classical Hodgkin lymphoma. The sample in question was peripheral blood mononuclear cells (PBMCs), obtained at baseline. The CDR3 here is CASSLVPYGYTF. In nucleotides, the CDR3 is TGTGCCAGCAGCTTAGTGCCCTATGGCTACACCTTC.